This TCR beta chain comes out of a study of CD8+ T cells in alopecia areata. Study results and limitations: Affected lesional scalp, above all in alopecia totalis/universalis, was more clonal than normal scalp.

A remark on this clone: The antigen is undetermined.

Extraction and reverse transcription of RNA yielded cDNA as the sequencing template. The table came from immunoSEQ multiplex PCR; TCRdb's copy has only in-frame clones and leaves some out. The table has around 150,000 clones, around 62% seen once. Input material: CD8+ T cells sorted from blood. This clonotype originated in a human donor in good health.

CDR3 bases: TGTGCCAGCAGCTTAGGATCTGAGTATGGCTACACCTTC. The encoded protein is CASSLGSEYGYTF. The V call is TRBV7-9, the J call TRBJ1-2; D is uncertain. The CDR3 sequence is 13 residues long. Trimming shortened V by 1 base and J by 5 bases, and 8 bases separated the two germline ends. Germline V gives CDR1 SEHNR, CDR2 FQNEAQ (reference sequence).